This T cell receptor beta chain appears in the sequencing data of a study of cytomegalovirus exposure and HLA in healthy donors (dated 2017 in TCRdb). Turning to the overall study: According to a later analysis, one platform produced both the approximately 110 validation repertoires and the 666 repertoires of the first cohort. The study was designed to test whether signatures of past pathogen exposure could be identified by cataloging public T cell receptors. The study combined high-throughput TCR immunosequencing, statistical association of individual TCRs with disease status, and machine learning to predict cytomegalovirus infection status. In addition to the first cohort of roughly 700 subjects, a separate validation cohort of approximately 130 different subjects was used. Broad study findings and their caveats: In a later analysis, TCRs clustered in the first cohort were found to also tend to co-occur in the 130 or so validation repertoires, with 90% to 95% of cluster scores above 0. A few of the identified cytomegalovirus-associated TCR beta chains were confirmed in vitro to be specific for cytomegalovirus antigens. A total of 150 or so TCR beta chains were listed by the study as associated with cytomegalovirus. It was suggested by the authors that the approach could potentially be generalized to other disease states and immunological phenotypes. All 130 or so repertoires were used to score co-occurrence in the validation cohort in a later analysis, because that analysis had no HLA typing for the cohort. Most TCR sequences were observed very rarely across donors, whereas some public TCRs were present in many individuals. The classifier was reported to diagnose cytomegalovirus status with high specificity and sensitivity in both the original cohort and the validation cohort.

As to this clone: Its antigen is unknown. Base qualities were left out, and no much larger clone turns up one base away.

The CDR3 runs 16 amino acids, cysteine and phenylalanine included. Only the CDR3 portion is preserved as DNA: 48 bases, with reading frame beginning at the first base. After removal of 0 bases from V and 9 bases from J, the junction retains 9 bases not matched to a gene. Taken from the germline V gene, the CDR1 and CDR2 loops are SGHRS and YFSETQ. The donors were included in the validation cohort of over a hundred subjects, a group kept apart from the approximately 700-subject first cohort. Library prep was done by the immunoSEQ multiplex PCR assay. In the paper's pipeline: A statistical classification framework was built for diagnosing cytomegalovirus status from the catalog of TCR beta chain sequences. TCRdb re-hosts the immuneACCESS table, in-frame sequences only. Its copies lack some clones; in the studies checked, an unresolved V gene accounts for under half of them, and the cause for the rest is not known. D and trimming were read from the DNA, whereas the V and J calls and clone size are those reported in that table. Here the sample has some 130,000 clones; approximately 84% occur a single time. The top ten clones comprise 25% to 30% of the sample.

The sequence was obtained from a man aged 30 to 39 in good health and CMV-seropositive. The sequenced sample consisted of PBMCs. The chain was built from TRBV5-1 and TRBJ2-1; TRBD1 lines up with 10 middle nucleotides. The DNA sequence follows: TGCGCCAGCAGCTTGGTACCGGGACAGGGGACTGGTGAGCAGTTCTTC. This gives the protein CASSLVPGQGTGEQFF.